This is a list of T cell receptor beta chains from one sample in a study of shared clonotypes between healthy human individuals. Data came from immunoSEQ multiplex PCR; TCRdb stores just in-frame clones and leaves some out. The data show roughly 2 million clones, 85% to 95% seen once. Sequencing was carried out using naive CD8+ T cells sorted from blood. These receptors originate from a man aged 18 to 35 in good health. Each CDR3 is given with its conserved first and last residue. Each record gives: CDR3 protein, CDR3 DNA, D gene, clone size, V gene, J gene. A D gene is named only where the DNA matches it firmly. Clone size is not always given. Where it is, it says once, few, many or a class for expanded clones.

CASSSSGASQETQYF,TGTGCCAGCAGCTCGAGCGGGGCTTCCCAAGAGACCCAGTACTTC,TRBD2,.,TRBV6-5,TRBJ2-5
CASSQQSDRGETQYF,TGCGCCAGCAGCCAACAATCTGACAGGGGTGAGACCCAGTACTTC,TRBD1,.,TRBV4-1,TRBJ2-5
CASSWDSGTYEQYF,TGTGCCAGCTCATGGGATAGCGGGACCTACGAGCAGTACTTC,TRBD2,.,TRBV18,TRBJ2-7
CASSYGVGVTEAFF,TGTGCCAGCAGTTACGGGGTGGGGGTCACTGAAGCTTTCTTT,.,.,TRBV6-5,TRBJ1-1
CASSLPGTEQETQYF,TGTGCCAGCAGTTTACCCGGGACCGAGCAAGAGACCCAGTACTTC,.,.,TRBV28,TRBJ2-5
CASSLRDRGANQPQHF,TGTGCCAGCAGTTTAAGGGATCGGGGGGCGAATCAGCCCCAGCATTTT,.,.,TRBV28,TRBJ1-5
CASSLTSGDSTDTQYF,TGTGCCAGCAGTCTGACTAGCGGGGATAGCACAGATACGCAGTATTTT,TRBD2,.,TRBV27,TRBJ2-3
CASSSPNVARIYEQYF,TGTGCCAGCAGCTCTCCTAATGTGGCCCGAATTTACGAGCAGTACTTC,.,.,TRBV7-9,TRBJ2-7
CASSLWERSGNTIYF,TGTGCCAGCAGCTTATGGGAACGCTCTGGAAACACCATATATTTT,.,.,TRBV7-9,TRBJ1-3
CASSERGIAGTESLYF,TGCGCCAGCAGTGAAAGAGGAATAGCGGGGACGGAGAGTTTATACTTC,TRBD2,once,TRBV10-1,TRBJ2-7
CASSLIGSTDTQYF,TGTGCCAGCAGCTTAATTGGCAGCACAGATACGCAGTATTTT,.,.,TRBV7-3,TRBJ2-3
CASSSPSPYEQYF,TGTGCCAGCAGCTCGCCATCCCCCTACGAGCAGTACTTC,.,.,TRBV7-9,TRBJ2-7
CASGDTNEKLFF,TGTGCCAGCGGGGACACTAATGAAAAACTGTTTTTT,.,.,TRBV28,TRBJ1-4
CASSLGQGFTDTQYF,TGTGCCAGCAGCTTAGGGCAGGGGTTCACAGATACGCAGTATTTT,.,once,TRBV11-2,TRBJ2-3
CASSVRGFGYTF,TGTGCCAGCAGTGTCCGGGGCTTTGGCTACACCTTC,.,.,TRBV6-1,TRBJ1-2
CASSHGGLAGQETQYF,TGCGCCAGCAGCCATGGGGGACTAGCGGGGCAAGAGACCCAGTACTTC,TRBD2,.,TRBV5-1,TRBJ2-5
CASTDTPGTYTDTQYF,TGCGCCAGCACCGATACGCCCGGGACTTACACAGATACGCAGTATTTT,.,.,TRBV4-1,TRBJ2-3
CASSISDSSYEQYF,TGTGCCAGTAGTATCTCCGATAGCTCCTACGAGCAGTACTTC,.,.,TRBV19,TRBJ2-7
CASSQGTSLHF,TGTGCCAGCAGCCAAGGGACGTCCCTCCACTTT,.,.,TRBV14,TRBJ1-6
CASSSSGPYNEQFF,TGTGCCAGCAGCTCATCCGGGCCCTACAATGAGCAGTTCTTC,.,.,TRBV7-6,TRBJ2-1
CASSLEGTGTDYTDTQYF,TGTGCCAGCAGCTTAGAGGGGACCGGGACAGATTACACAGATACGCAGTATTTT,TRBD1,once,TRBV11-2,TRBJ2-3
CASGAREGSNEQFF,TGTGCCAGCGGAGCCAGGGAGGGCTCCAATGAGCAGTTCTTC,TRBD2,.,TRBV4-2,TRBJ2-1
CASSSGTGGAYSNQPQHF,TGTGCCAGCAGCTCCGGGACAGGGGGCGCGTATAGCAATCAGCCCCAGCATTTT,TRBD1,.,TRBV7-9,TRBJ1-5
CAIGYEQYF,TGTGCCATCGGGTACGAGCAGTACTTC,.,.,TRBV10-3,TRBJ2-7
CASSQDWEDQPQHF,TGCGCCAGCAGCCAAGACTGGGAGGATCAGCCCCAGCATTTT,.,.,TRBV4-1,TRBJ1-5
CASSRNRGGPAFF,TGCGCCAGCAGCCGGAACAGGGGGGGGCCGGCTTTCTTT,TRBD1,.,TRBV4-3,TRBJ1-1
CASSQTPSGSHYEQYF,TGCGCCAGCAGCCAAACGCCTAGCGGGAGCCACTACGAGCAGTACTTC,TRBD2,.,TRBV4-3,TRBJ2-7
CASSSLTLTGDGEDYGYTF,TGCGCCAGCAGCTCGCTAACCTTGACAGGGGATGGGGAGGACTATGGCTACACCTTC,TRBD1,.,TRBV5-1,TRBJ1-2
CSVTGTGNYNEQFF,TGCAGCGTAACCGGGACAGGGAACTACAATGAGCAGTTCTTC,TRBD1,.,TRBV29-1,TRBJ2-1
CASSQEALYNEQFF,TGCGCCAGCAGCCAAGAAGCGCTATACAATGAGCAGTTCTTC,.,.,TRBV4-3,TRBJ2-1
CASSHDAGEYEQYF,TGCGCCAGCAGCCATGATGCGGGAGAATACGAGCAGTACTTC,TRBD2,.,TRBV4-3,TRBJ2-7
CASRLGPALDNEQFF,TGTGCCAGCAGGCTCGGGCCTGCCCTCGACAATGAGCAGTTCTTC,.,.,TRBV6-5,TRBJ2-1
CASSQWGQGLYEQYF,TGCGCCAGCAGCCAATGGGGACAGGGACTCTACGAGCAGTACTTC,TRBD1,.,TRBV4-3,TRBJ2-7
CASSPRLAGAYPHNEQFF,TGTGCCAGTAGTCCACGACTAGCGGGGGCCTACCCGCACAATGAGCAGTTCTTC,TRBD2,.,TRBV19,TRBJ2-1
CSAMTSEPSEFF,TGCAGCGCCATGACTAGCGAACCGAGTGAGTTCTTC,TRBD2,.,TRBV29-1,TRBJ2-1
CASSSTSGVGDTQYF,TGTGCCAGCAGTTCCACTAGCGGGGTGGGAGATACGCAGTATTTT,TRBD2,.,TRBV6-5,TRBJ2-3
CASSEGDGYNSPLHF,TGTGCCAGCAGTGAAGGCGACGGGTATAATTCACCCCTCCACTTT,.,.,TRBV6-1,TRBJ1-6
CASSPLAGQDDYGYTF,TGCGCCAGCAGCCCTCTAGCAGGACAGGACGACTATGGCTACACCTTC,TRBD1,.,TRBV5-1,TRBJ1-2
CASSVLGGTYNEQFF,TGTGCCAGCAGCGTCCTAGGGGGCACCTACAATGAGCAGTTCTTC,TRBD1,.,TRBV7-8,TRBJ2-1
CASSLAGAGQETQYF,TGTGCCAGCAGTTTAGCGGGAGCGGGGCAAGAGACCCAGTACTTC,TRBD2,.,TRBV6-5,TRBJ2-5
CASSLDGMHEQFF,TGTGCCAGCAGCTTAGACGGTATGCATGAGCAGTTCTTC,.,.,TRBV7-9,TRBJ2-1
CASWLGTEAFF,TGTGCCAGCTGGCTAGGCACTGAAGCTTTCTTT,.,.,TRBV28,TRBJ1-1
CASQKGRDGSYEQYF,TGTGCCAGCCAGAAGGGTCGGGACGGCTCCTACGAGCAGTACTTC,.,.,TRBV2,TRBJ2-7
CSVDASLLYRSDTQYF,TGCAGTGTGGATGCATCCCTTCTATACCGCTCAGATACGCAGTATTTT,.,.,TRBV29-1,TRBJ2-3
CASSLASSIGQFF,TGCGCCAGCAGCTTAGCCAGCTCAATCGGGCAGTTCTTC,.,.,TRBV5-1,TRBJ2-1
CASSLDRGYEQYF,TGTGCTAGCAGCCTCGACAGGGGCTACGAGCAGTACTTC,TRBD1,.,TRBV7-7,TRBJ2-7
CASSRRTGPYEQYF,TGTGCCAGCAGTAGAAGGACAGGGCCCTACGAGCAGTACTTC,TRBD1,.,TRBV6-5,TRBJ2-7
CASKITGIWQETQYF,TGTGCCAGCAAGATAACAGGGATCTGGCAAGAGACCCAGTACTTC,.,.,TRBV7-8,TRBJ2-5